The 14 T cell receptor beta chains listed next were all sequenced from one sample in a study of T-cell memory formation after mild COVID-19. Using its own MiXCR run on the 5' RACE reads, TCRdb lists one record per CDR3 protein. The sample yields 350,000 to 400,000 distinct CDR3 sequences, approximately 15% seen once. The sample was PBMCs or a T cell subset sorted from them (not recorded which). These TCRs come from a young man who had mild COVID-19 (a few samples of this study predate the infection). Cell type and time point are not known.

The V gene is TRBV4-3, the J gene TRBJ1-2; D may be TRBD1 (6 bases). V lost 1 base and J lost 4, with 10 bases in between. Germline values: CDR1 LGHNA, CDR2 YSLEER. The CDR3 has 14 amino acids. This chain's CDR3 is CASSQGTGSYGYTF. In DNA, the CDR3 is TGCGCCAGCAGCCAAGGCACAGGGTCCTATGGCTACACCTTC.

This clonotype was seen only a few times. The chain carries TRBV20-1 and TRBJ2-2, with 7 bases matching TRBD1. This CDR3 region has 15 residues. With V trimmed by 0 bases and J by 5 bases, 6 bases remained unmatched. Germline values: CDR1 DFQATT, CDR2 SNEGSKA (reference sequence). CDR3 in amino acids: CSARDFSRGTGELFF. The CDR3, as DNA: TGCAGTGCTAGAGATTTCTCCAGGGGGACCGGGGAGCTGTTTTTT.

The V gene is TRBV12-3 or TRBV12-4, the J gene TRBJ2-5, with D maybe TRBD2 (5 bases). The CDR3 covers 13 residues. The V gene lost 6 bases and the J gene lost 9 bases, with 17 bases spanning the gap. The CDR3: CASRGRLAGSQYF. For the CDR3, the DNA is TGTGCCAGCAGAGGCCGGCTAGCCGGGTCCCAGTACTTC.

V is TRBV6-5 and J is TRBJ1-2, with D unclear. This CDR3 contains 17 residues. The V end lost 2 bases, the J end lost 3 bases, and 19 bases lay between the germline ends. From germline, CDR1 is MNHEY and CDR2 SVGAGI. CDR3 sequence: CASSYRIGPREDYGYTF. In DNA form, the CDR3 reads TGTGCCAGCAGTTACCGCATAGGACCCCGGGAGGACTATGGCTACACCTTC.

The table lists this clonotype with a count of one. This chain joins TRBV5-1 and TRBJ1-1; D is possibly TRBD1 (6 bases). With 8 bases removed from V and 4 bases from J, the gap between germline ends came to 18 bases. There are 14 residues in the CDR3. Germline values: CDR1 SGHRS, CDR2 YFSETQ. The DNA for the CDR3 is TGCGCCAGTCGACAGGCCAGCCAGGGCACTGAAGCTTTCTTT. Encoded protein: CASRQASQGTEAFF.

This sequence joins TRBV10-3 and TRBJ2-3, with 7 bases aligning to TRBD1. This CDR3 has 13 amino acids. CDR1 and CDR2 (germline): ENHRY, SYGVKD. Losses at the gene ends were 10 bases for V and 4 bases for J; bases not matched to a gene: 8. The CDR3 DNA sequence: TGTGCCACCGGAACAGGGGAAGCAGATACGCAGTATTTT. Its translation is CATGTGEADTQYF.

The chain joins TRBV5-1 to TRBJ1-2; D call uncertain. Germline V gene lookup returns CDR1 SGHRS and CDR2 YFSETQ. Trimming left V 0 bases short and J 3 bases short, with 12 bases between. CDR3 size: 15 residues. For the CDR3, the DNA is TGCGCCAGCAGCTTGGCCTCGGACGGGGACTATGGCTACACCTTC. Protein sequence: CASSLASDGDYGYTF.

The V and J genes are TRBV10-3 and TRBJ2-7; weak D call: TRBD1 (6 bases). The CDR3 covers 13 residues. Germline lookup yields CDR1 ENHRY and CDR2 SYGVKD. V was shortened by 6 bases and J by 2 bases, with 11 bases between the two germline ends. In nucleotides, the CDR3 is TGTGCCATCAGCTCGGACAGTCCCTACGAGCAGTACTTC. Encoded protein: CAISSDSPYEQYF.

The CDR3 region is CSVRPGTSPYEQYF. The DNA for the CDR3 is TGCAGCGTCCGTCCCGGGACATCTCCCTACGAGCAGTACTTC. The chain employs TRBV29-1 and TRBJ2-7, with D perhaps TRBD1 (6 bases). Germline CDR1 reads SQVTM; CDR2 reads ANQGSEA. Deletions cut 6 bases from V and 2 bases from J, with 17 bases between. This CDR3 region has 14 residues.

This chain links TRBV7-9 with TRBJ1-3; no clear D gene. Deletions cut 2 bases from V and 2 bases from J, with 13 bases between. Germline CDR1 SEHNR, CDR2 FQNEAQ (reference sequence). The CDR3 runs to 16 residues. CDR3 coding DNA: TGTGCCAGCAGCTTATATCCGGGAGCTACTGGAAACACCATATATTTT. Translated, it gives CASSLYPGATGNTIYF.

This sequence joins TRBV5-1 and TRBJ2-3; the D is unclear. CDR3 length equals 14 residues. CDR1 and CDR2 from the germline V gene are SGHRS and YFSETQ. V gave up 0 bases and J gave up 5 bases, with 10 bases separating them. Here the CDR3 DNA reads TGCGCCAGCAGCTTGGCGGATTCTTTAGATACGCAGTATTTT. This translates into CASSLADSLDTQYF.

The chain couples TRBV6-2 or TRBV6-3 to TRBJ2-3; 16 nucleotides line up with TRBD2. The CDR3 is made up of 17 amino acids. V lost 5 bases, J lost 3 bases, and 5 bases stayed unmatched. Germline CDR1 is MNHEY and CDR2 is SVGEGT. The CDR3 DNA reads as TGTGCCAGCAGTCAGGGACTAGCGGGGGGGCTTACAGATACGCAGTATTTT. Translation gives CASSQGLAGGLTDTQYF.

The chain recombines TRBV28 with TRBJ1-6; tentative D call: TRBD1 (6 bases). Germline V gene data show CDR1 as MDHEN and CDR2 as SYDVKM. The V end was cut by 2 bases, the J end by 11 bases, with 13 bases between. The CDR3 consists of 14 residues. In DNA, the CDR3 is TGTGCCAGCAGTTTACACACAGGGTCGCCACCCCTCCACTTT. Translating gives CASSLHTGSPPLHF. The whole variable domain, filled in from reference TRBV28 and TRBJ1-6, reads DVKVTQSSRYLVKRTGEKVFLECVQDMDHENMFWYRQDPGLGLRLIYFSYDVKMKEKGDIPEGYSVSREKKERFSLILESASTNQTSMYLCASSLHTGSPPLHFGNGTRLTVT.

This clonotype has ten or more counts. J is TRBJ2-3 and V is TRBV7-9, with TRBD2 matching over 11 bases. The CDR3 spans 16 residues. The V gene end was trimmed by 3 bases and the J gene end by 1 base; junction bases not matched to a gene: 3. CDR1 is SEHNR, CDR2 FQNEAQ, per germline (reference sequence). CDR3 DNA sequence: TGTGCCAGCAGCTTCCTACTAGCGGGGGGCACAGATACGCAGTATTTT. It is translated as CASSFLLAGGTDTQYF.